Listed here are 8 T cell receptor beta chains from one sample, sequenced in a study of blood T cell repertoires in COVID-19. Measured with immunoSEQ multiplex PCR; TCRdb has only the in-frame clones, and not every one. The sample consists of 100,000 to 150,000 clones, less than 75% of them appearing once. Input material: peripheral blood. Receptors were obtained from a human donor with acute or convalescent COVID-19. The donor label of this sample is uncertain.

This rearrangement joins TRBV6-6 to TRBJ1-2; 7 nucleotides align to TRBD1. V was pared by 4 bases and J by 5 bases, with 10 bases of the junction left unmatched. Germline CDR1 MNHNY, CDR2 SVGAGI (reference sequence). The CDR3 is 15 residues long. The CDR3 spells CASSFRTGQGYGYTF. The DNA of the CDR3 is TGTGCCAGCAGTTTCAGGACAGGTCAGGGGTATGGCTACACCTTC.

This clone was recorded a few times. The chain has TRBV11-2 and TRBJ2-2, with 8 bases that match TRBD1. The V segment lost 4 bases and the J segment 0 bases; nucleotides outside the gene matches: 10. From germline, CDR1 is SGHAT and CDR2 FQNNGV. The CDR3 spans 18 residues. The CDR3 bases are TGTGCCAGCAGCTGGGAAAAAAGGACAGGGACGAACACCGGGGAGCTGTTTTTT. Translated: CASSWEKRTGTNTGELFF.

This clone has just a few counts. Written as DNA, the CDR3 is TGTGCCAGCAGTCCAACTAGGCGTAGGAACACTGAAGCTTTCTTT. Translation: CASSPTRRRNTEAFF. This chain uses TRBV28 with TRBJ1-1; no definite D call. This CDR3 has 15 residues. With 5 bases removed from V and 1 base from J, the gap between germline ends came to 14 bases. Germline CDR1 MDHEN, CDR2 SYDVKM.

The CDR3 reads CASSTSGTYNEQFF. For the CDR3, the DNA is TGTGCCAGCAGTACTAGCGGTACCTACAATGAGCAGTTCTTC. The chain uses TRBV4-2 and TRBJ2-1, with 8 nucleotides matching TRBD2. J gave up 2 bases and V 6 bases, and 3 bases lay outside the gene matches. The germline gives CDR1 LGHNA, CDR2 YNFKEQ. The CDR3 length is 14 residues.

This clone appeared a few times. This chain joins TRBV7-3 and TRBJ2-3, with TRBD2 identical over 15 bases. CDR3 size: 16 residues. The germline gives CDR1 SGHTA, CDR2 FQGTGA. The V and J ends lost 5 bases and 6 bases, in that order; junction bases with no gene match: 6. The CDR3 region has the DNA TGTGCCAGCAGCATCGGGACTAGCGGGGGGTTTGATACGCAGTATTTT. This gives the protein CASSIGTSGGFDTQYF.

The chain carries TRBV5-1 and TRBJ2-2; 7 bases align to TRBD1. After removal of 3 bases from V and 6 bases from J, the junction contained 8 bases not matched to a gene. Germline V CDR1 and CDR2: SGHRS, YFSETQ. The CDR3 is 15 amino acids. The CDR3 nucleotides are TGCGCCAGCAGCTCACAGGGGATCGTAGCCGGGGAGCTGTTTTTT. Translation: CASSSQGIVAGELFF.

V usage is TRBV2 and J usage is TRBJ2-1; weak D call: TRBD2 (6 bases). The CDR3 covers 11 residues. Germline-derived CDR1 and CDR2 are SNHLY and FYNNEI. V lost 7 bases and J lost 7, with 8 bases in between. CDR3 sequence (DNA): TGTGCCAGCATGGAGGGAAATGAGCAGTTCTTC. It specifies CASMEGNEQFF.

The rearrangement joins TRBV14 to TRBJ2-5, with D maybe TRBD1 (5 bases). This CDR3 is 15 amino acids long. V was trimmed by 4 bases and J by 5 bases, leaving 17 bases between them. Germline CDR1 and CDR2: SGHDN and FVKESK. CDR3 nucleotide sequence: TGTGCCAGCAGCCCCAACCTCCAGGGCAGGGAGACCCAGTACTTC. This codes for CASSPNLQGRETQYF.